Sequencing of this T cell receptor beta chain was carried out in a study of beta chain features in type 1 diabetes (dated by TCRdb to the late 2010s). About the full investigation: Mean age, gender distribution, total cell number and subset yield were not different between patients and healthy donors. Regulatory and stem cell-like memory subsets were isolated from only 8 patients and roughly eight healthy donors, whereas naive and central memory subsets came from all 30 or so donors. The study compared the TCRB repertoires of sorted circulating CD4+ T cell subsets in recently diagnosed type 1 diabetes patients with those in matched healthy donors. A total of some 100,000,000 sorted cells were examined across all samples, and a strong correlation was observed between cell number per subset and RNA yield. The paper's findings and limits, for the study overall: HLA sub-analyses involved small numbers of individuals, so any influence of HLA type on TCRB rearrangement remained unresolved. PCR may preferentially amplify shorter templates, but because patient and control samples were amplified and corrected together, any resulting skew would affect both groups equally. Because cDNA was sequenced instead of genomic DNA, activated cells with high expression could be over-represented, although the groups did not differ in activation or CD3 levels. A moderate but significant shortening of TCRB CDR3 length was observed in type 1 diabetes patients in all four CD4+ subsets. Patients with type 1 diabetes made fewer insertions and deleted more nucleotides at VDJ recombination sites, implying thymic rearrangement abnormalities. The naive, central memory and regulatory TCRB repertoires appeared to resemble one another more closely among patients than among healthy donors.

All of the isolated RNA was reverse transcribed with the High Capacity cDNA Reverse Transcription Kit, so expressed TCRB transcripts were sequenced. Deep immunoSEQ sequencing was performed on naive, central memory and regulatory T cell samples, with an average of roughly 3.5 million total reads per sample. Sorted cells were lysed in RLT buffer and RNA was extracted with DNase-treated RNeasy Micro or Mini kits, depending on cell number. Each cell subset was processed on its own to prevent cross-contamination, while patient and healthy donor samples were processed together. Using the immunoSEQ multiplex PCR, TCRB sequences were amplified from cDNA into 87-bp fragments spanning the CDR3 region. Sequencing of the amplicons was performed on the Illumina HiSeq platform. As for how the authors treated the data: PCR bias was computationally corrected using synthetic template baselines, reads within Hamming distance 2 were collapsed, and singletons that could not be merged were discarded. By aligning reads against IMGT, V, D and J genes, CDR3 length, and insertions or deletions at six rearrangement sites were assigned. Clonotype counts were normalized to sorted cell number within each subset before computing true diversity and Gini coefficients with the tcR R package. The overlap coefficient, calculated on TCRB nucleotide sequences, was used to measure repertoire sharing. Not all clones reach the TCRdb copy of this immuneACCESS table, which keeps in-frame sequences only. Checked studies attribute under half of the gap to unresolved V genes and leave the rest unexplained. That table supplies the V and J calls and clone size; D and trimming were determined from the DNA. The sample has over 150,000 clones on record, 8.1% of them singletons. The top ten clonotypes cover 0.65% of the sample.

Reading the germline V gene (reference sequence) gives CDR1 GTSNPN and CDR2 SVGIG. V is clipped by 3 bases and J by 5 bases, and the sequence between their germline boundaries is 11 bases long. From cysteine to phenylalanine, the CDR3 is 13 amino acids long. The DNA shown is the 39-base CDR3, in frame from base 1. Each donor gave one peripheral blood draw, roughly 0.11 L on average, collected into heparinised tubes. Naive, central memory, regulatory and stem cell-like memory CD4+ T cells were sorted on a BD FACSAria II using a panel including CD45RO, CCR7, CD25, CD127, CD95 and CD27. Every sorted population had a purity above 95%. Right away, PBMCs were isolated by Lymphoprep density gradient centrifugation and were stained directly, with no culture step. So that batch effects would be minimized, each experiment stained and sorted samples in pairs, pairing one healthy donor with one patient. There are many counts of this clone. The clone's antigen remains unknown. Nothing much larger sits one base from this clone, and base qualities are not available.

This clonotype originated in a young man in good health. Sample: central memory CD4+ T cells from blood. The sequence is built from TRBV30 and TRBJ1-5, with the D segment identity uncertain. CDR3 sequence: CAWRKQWYQPQHF. The DNA sequence is as follows: TGTGCCTGGAGAAAACAGTGGTATCAGCCCCAGCATTTT.